This T cell receptor (beta chain) was documented in a study of STAT5B mutations in CD4+ large granular lymphocyte leukemia. V gave up 6 bases and J gave up 9 bases; unmatched junction bases: 13. This CDR3 has 16 amino acids. CDR1 is SNHLY, CDR2 FYNNEI, per germline. Buffy coats from healthy blood donors served as controls. Points from the study as a whole: CD4-sorted patient repertoires seemed more clonal than healthy CD4+ repertoires. TRBV06-family usage was enriched in top patient clones (8/27) versus controls (2/35).

On this clone itself: The antigen is undetermined.

Here immunoSEQ multiplex PCR was the method, and the copy in TCRdb shows in-frame clones only, minus some. The sample has fewer than 35,000 clones; approximately 88% are singletons. This receptor was obtained from a human donor in good health. The chain carries TRBV2 and TRBJ1-4, with 10 nucleotides matching TRBD1. The material sequenced was CD4+ T cells from blood buffy coats. Here the CDR3 DNA reads TGTGCCAGCAGACCCCCGGGACAGGGGTCGTCGAAAAAACTGTTTTTT. It codes for CASRPPGQGSSKKLFF. Together with reference TRBV2 and TRBJ1-4, the CDR3 gives the full variable domain: EPEVTQTPSHQVTQMGQEVILRCVPISNHLYFYWYRQILGQKVEFLVSFYNNEISEKSEIFDDQFSVERPDGSNFTLKIRSTKLEDSAMYFCASRPPGQGSSKKLFFGSGTQLSVL.